The text below deals with one TCR beta chain. The CDR3 covers 15 residues. J lost 7 bases, V lost 3 bases, and 7 bases had no gene match. Germline-derived CDR1 and CDR2 are SGHVS and FQNEAQ. This table comes from immunoSEQ multiplex PCR, and its TCRdb copy is limited to in-frame clones, with some not included. There are roughly 50,000 clones in the sample; about 93% occur only once, and approximately 3.9% lies in the top ten. The source of the sample is a study of technical replicates of blood from several donors. The source of this sequence is a human donor in good health. Some clones in this sample may be carry-over from other donors' samples. The chain is built from TRBV7-8 and TRBJ2-2; 8 nucleotides align to TRBD1. The sample comprised PBMCs. The CDR3 DNA reads as TGTGCCAGCAGCTTGGGCCAGGGGGCAGGCGGGGAGCTGTTTTTT. Translated, it gives CASSLGQGAGGELFF.